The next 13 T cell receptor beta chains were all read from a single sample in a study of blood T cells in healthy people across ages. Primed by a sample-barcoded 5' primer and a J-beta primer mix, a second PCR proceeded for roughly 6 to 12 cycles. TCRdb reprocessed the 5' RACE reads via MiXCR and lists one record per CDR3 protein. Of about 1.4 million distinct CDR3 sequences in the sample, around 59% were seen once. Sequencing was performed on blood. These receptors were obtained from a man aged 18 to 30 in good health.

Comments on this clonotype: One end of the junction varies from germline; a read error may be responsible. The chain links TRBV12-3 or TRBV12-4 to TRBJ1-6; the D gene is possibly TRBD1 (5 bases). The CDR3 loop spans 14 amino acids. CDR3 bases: TGTGCCGGCAGTCTCGGGACGCTAGGTTCACCCCTCCACTTT. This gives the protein CAGSLGTLGSPLHF.

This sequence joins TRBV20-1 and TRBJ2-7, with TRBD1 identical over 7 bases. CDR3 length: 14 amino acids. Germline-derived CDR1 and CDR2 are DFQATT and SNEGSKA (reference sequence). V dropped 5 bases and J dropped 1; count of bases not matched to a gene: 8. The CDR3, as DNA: TGCAGTGCTTCCGACAGGGTCGAATCCTACGAGCAGTACTTC. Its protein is CSASDRVESYEQYF.

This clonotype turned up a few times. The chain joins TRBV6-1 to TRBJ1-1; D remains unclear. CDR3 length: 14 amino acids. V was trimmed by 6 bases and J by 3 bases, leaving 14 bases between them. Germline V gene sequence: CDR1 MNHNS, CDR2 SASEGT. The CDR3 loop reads CASRPLRRDTEAFF. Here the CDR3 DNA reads TGTGCCAGCAGGCCCCTTAGGCGGGACACTGAAGCTTTCTTT.

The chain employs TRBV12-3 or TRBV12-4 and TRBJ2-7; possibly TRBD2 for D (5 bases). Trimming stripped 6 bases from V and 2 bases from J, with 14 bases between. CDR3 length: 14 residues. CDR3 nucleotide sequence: TGTGCCAGCAGCCGACGGACTGTGACCTACGAGCAGTACTTC. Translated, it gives CASSRRTVTYEQYF.

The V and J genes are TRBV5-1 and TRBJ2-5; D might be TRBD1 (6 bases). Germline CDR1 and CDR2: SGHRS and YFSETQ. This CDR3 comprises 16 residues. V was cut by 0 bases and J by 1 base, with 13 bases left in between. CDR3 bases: TGCGCCAGCAGCTTGGGTATAGGGGGAATCCAAGAGACCCAGTACTTC. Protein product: CASSLGIGGIQETQYF.

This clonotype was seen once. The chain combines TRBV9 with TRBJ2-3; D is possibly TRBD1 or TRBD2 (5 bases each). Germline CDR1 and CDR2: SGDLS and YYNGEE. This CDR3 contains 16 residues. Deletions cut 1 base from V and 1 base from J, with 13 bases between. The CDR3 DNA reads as TGTGCCAGCAGCGTAATGGGGGTTCGAGGCACAGATACGCAGTATTTT. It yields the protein CASSVMGVRGTDTQYF.

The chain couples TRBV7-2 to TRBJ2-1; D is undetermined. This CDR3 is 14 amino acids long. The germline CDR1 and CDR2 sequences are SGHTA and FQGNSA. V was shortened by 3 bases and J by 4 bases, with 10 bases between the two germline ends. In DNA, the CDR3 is TGTGCCAGCAGCTTGGGGATCAAATACAATGAGCAGTTCTTC. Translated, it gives CASSLGIKYNEQFF.

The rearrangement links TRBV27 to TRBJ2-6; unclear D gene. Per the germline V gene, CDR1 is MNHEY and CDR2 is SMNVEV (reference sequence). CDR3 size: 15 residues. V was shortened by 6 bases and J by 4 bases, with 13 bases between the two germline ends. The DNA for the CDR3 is TGTGCCAGCAGCCCGGTCGGTGCCGGGGCCAACGTCCTGACTTTC. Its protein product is CASSPVGAGANVLTF.

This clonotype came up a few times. CDR3 sequence reads: CASRSSRGWDRETQYF. The CDR3 nucleotides are TGTGCCAGCAGAAGCTCCCGCGGTTGGGATCGGGAGACCCAGTACTTC. This chain links TRBV6-1 with TRBJ2-5; D remains ambiguous. Germline V gives CDR1 MNHNS, CDR2 SASEGT. V lost 6 bases and J lost 5, with 22 bases in between. CDR3 length: 16 residues.

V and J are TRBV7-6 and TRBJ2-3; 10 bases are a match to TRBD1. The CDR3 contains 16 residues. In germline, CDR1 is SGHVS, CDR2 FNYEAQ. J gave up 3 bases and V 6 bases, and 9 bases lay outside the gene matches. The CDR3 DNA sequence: TGTGCCAGCAGACGTACCGGGACAGGGGAAACAGATACGCAGTATTTT. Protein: CASRRTGTGETDTQYF.

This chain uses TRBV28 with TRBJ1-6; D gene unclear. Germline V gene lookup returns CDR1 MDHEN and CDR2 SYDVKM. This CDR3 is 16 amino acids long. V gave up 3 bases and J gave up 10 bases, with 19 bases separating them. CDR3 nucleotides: TGTGCCAGCAGTTTCGGGCTAGACACGATCTACTCACCCCTCCACTTT. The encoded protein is CASSFGLDTIYSPLHF.

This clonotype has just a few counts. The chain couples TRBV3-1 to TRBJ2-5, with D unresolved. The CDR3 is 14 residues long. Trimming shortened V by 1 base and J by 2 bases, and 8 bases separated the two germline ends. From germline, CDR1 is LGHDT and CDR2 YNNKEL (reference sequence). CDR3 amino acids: CASSQGAQQETQYF. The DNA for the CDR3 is TGTGCCAGCAGCCAAGGAGCCCAGCAAGAGACCCAGTACTTC.

The CDR3 DNA is TGTGCCAGCAGTTTATTAGGGACAGGTACCAGTCAGCCCCAGCATTTT. This sequence encodes CASSLLGTGTSQPQHF. The chain is built from TRBV27 and TRBJ1-5; 8 nucleotides match TRBD1. The CDR3 covers 16 residues. Germline trimming cut 1 base from V and 6 bases from J; bases unmatched to any gene: 8. Germline V gives CDR1 MNHEY, CDR2 SMNVEV (reference sequence).